This TCR beta chain derives from a study of cytomegalovirus exposure and HLA in healthy donors. Findings and caveats of the study: Accurate prediction of most subjects' HLA-A and HLA-B alleles from TCR beta sequences was reported. When analyzed later, a missense DCLRE1C variant was found to be linked to TCR beta V- and J-gene trimming. A later analysis linked 15,000 to 20,000 TCR beta sequences to HLA alleles at 0.05 false discovery rate.

The CDR3 runs to 15 residues. The V and J ends lost 4 bases and 2 bases respectively, with 14 bases between them. CDR1 is MGHDK and CDR2 is SYGVNS in the germline V gene. The PCR used 60 Vbeta and 13 Jbeta primers. Sequencing used immunoSEQ multiplex PCR; TCRdb keeps in-frame clones, though not all of them. Among approximately 190,000 clones listed, 81% were seen once. Of note for this clone: Its antigen is as yet unknown.

The source is a man in his fifties or sixties in good health and CMV-seronegative. The specimen sequenced was PBMCs. This chain links TRBV25-1 with TRBJ1-1; D call uncertain. CDR3 sequence reads: CASSGAWRTNTEAFF. DNA for the CDR3: TGTGCCAGCAGTGGCGCCTGGAGAACAAACACTGAAGCTTTCTTT.